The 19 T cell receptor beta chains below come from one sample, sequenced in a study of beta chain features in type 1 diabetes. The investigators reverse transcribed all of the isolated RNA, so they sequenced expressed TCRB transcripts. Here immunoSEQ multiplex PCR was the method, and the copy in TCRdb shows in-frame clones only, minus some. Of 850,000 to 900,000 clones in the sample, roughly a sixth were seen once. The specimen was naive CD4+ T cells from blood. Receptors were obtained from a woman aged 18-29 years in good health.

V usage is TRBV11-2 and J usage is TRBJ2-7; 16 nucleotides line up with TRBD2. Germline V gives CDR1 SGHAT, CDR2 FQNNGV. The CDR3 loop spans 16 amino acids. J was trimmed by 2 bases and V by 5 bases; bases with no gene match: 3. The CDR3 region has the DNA TGTGCCAGCAGCCCGGGACTAGCGGGAGGGACCTACGAGCAGTACTTC. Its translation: CASSPGLAGGTYEQYF.

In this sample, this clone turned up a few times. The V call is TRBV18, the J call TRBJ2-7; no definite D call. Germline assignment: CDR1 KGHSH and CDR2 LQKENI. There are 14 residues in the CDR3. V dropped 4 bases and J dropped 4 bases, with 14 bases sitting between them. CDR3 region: CASSLLESRYEQYF. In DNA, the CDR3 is TGTGCCAGCTCACTCCTCGAGAGTCGGTACGAGCAGTACTTC.

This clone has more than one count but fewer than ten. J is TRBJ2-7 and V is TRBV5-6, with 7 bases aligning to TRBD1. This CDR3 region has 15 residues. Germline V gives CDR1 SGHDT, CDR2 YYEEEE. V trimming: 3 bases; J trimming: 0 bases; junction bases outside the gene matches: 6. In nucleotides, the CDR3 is TGTGCCAGCAGCTACCCGGGACAGAGCTCCTACGAGCAGTACTTC. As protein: CASSYPGQSSYEQYF.

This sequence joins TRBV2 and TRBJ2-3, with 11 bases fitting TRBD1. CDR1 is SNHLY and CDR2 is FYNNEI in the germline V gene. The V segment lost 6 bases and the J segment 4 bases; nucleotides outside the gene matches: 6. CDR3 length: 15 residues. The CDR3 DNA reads TGTGCCAGCAGCAAGGGACAGGGGGTTGCAGATACGCAGTATTTT. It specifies CASSKGQGVADTQYF.

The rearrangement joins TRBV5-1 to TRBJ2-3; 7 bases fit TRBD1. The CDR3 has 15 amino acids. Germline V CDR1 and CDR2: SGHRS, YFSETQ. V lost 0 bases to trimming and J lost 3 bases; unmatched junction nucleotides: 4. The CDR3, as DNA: TGCGCCAGCAGCTTGGCGGACAGGAGGACAGATACGCAGTATTTT. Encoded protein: CASSLADRRTDTQYF. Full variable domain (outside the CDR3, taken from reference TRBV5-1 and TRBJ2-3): KAGVTQTPRYLIKTRGQQVTLSCSPISGHRSVSWYQQTPGQGLQFLFEYFSETQRNKGNFPGRFSGRQFSNSRSEMNVSTLELGDSALYLCASSLADRRTDTQYFGPGTRLTVL.

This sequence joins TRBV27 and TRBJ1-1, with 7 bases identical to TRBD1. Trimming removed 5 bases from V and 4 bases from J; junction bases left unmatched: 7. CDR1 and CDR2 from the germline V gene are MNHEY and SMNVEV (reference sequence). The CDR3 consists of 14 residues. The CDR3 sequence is CASSPTSGGTEAFF. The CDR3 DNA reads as TGTGCCAGCAGTCCAACCTCAGGGGGCACTGAAGCTTTCTTT.

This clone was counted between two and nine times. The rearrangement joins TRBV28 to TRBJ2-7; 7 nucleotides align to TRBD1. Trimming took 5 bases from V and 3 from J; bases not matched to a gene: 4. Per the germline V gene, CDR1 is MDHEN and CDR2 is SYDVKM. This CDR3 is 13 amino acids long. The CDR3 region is CASSGAGGYEQYF. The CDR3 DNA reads TGTGCCAGCAGTGGGGCAGGGGGCTACGAGCAGTACTTC.

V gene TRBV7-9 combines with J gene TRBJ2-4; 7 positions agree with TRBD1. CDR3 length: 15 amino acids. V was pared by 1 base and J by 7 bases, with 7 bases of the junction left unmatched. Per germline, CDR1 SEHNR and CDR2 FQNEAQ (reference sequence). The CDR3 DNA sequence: TGTGCCAGCAGCTTAGGACAGGGTTTTGTGAACATTCAGTACTTC. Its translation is CASSLGQGFVNIQYF.

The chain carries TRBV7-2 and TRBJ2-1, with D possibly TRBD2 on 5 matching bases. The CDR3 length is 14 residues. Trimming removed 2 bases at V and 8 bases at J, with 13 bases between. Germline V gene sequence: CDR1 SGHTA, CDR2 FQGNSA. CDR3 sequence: CASSLFSSSDEQFF. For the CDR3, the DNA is TGTGCCAGCAGCTTATTCTCTAGCAGCGATGAGCAGTTCTTC. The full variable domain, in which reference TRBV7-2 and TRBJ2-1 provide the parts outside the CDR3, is GAGVSQSPSNKVTEKGKDVELRCDPISGHTALYWYRQSLGQGLEFLIYFQGNSAPDKSGLPSDRFSAERTGGSVSTLTIQRTQQEDSAVYLCASSLFSSSDEQFFGPGTRLTVL.

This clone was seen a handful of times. DNA of the CDR3: TGCGCCAGCAGCCAAGACGCCAGGGCCGGTCAGCCCCAGCATTTT. Protein sequence: CASSQDARAGQPQHF. The chain is built from TRBV4-3 and TRBJ1-5; weak D call: TRBD1 (5 bases). CDR1 and CDR2 from the germline V gene are LGHNA and YSLEER. Trimming left V 0 bases short and J 6 bases short, with 12 bases between. The CDR3 spans 15 residues.

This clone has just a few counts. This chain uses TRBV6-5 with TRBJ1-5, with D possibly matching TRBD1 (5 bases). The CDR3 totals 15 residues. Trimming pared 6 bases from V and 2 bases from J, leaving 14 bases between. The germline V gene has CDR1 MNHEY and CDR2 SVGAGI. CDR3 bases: TGTGCCAGCAGACCTCAGGGCGATCGCAATCAGCCCCAGCATTTT. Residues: CASRPQGDRNQPQHF.

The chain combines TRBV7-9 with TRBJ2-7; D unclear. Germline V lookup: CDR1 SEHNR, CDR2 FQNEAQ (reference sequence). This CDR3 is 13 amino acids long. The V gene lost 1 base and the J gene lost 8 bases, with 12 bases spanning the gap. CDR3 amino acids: CASSLGSWEKQYF. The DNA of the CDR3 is TGTGCCAGCAGCTTAGGATCGTGGGAAAAGCAGTACTTC.

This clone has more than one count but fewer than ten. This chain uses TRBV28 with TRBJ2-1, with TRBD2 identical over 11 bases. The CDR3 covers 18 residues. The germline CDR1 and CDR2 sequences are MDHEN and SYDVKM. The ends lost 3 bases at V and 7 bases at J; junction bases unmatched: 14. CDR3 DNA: TGTGCCAGCAGTTTCCCCTTAGCGGGAGGGCCAACGTCAAATGAGCAGTTCTTC. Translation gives CASSFPLAGGPTSNEQFF.

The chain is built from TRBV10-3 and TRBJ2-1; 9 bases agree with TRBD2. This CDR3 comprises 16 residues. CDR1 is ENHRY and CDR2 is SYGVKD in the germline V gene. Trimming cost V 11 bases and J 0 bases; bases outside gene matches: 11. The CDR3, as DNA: TGTGCCTCCTTAGCGGGGGAAACCCACTCCTACAATGAGCAGTTCTTC. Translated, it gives CASLAGETHSYNEQFF.

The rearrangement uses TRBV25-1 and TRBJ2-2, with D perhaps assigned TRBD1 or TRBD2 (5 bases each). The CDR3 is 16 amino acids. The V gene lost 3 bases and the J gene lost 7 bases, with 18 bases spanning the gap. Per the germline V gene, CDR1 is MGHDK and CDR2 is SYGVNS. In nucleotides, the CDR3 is TGTGCCAGCAGTGATCCAGGGAGACACCTAAGCGGGGAGCTGTTTTTT. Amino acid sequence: CASSDPGRHLSGELFF. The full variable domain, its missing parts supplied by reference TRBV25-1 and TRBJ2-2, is EADIYQTPRYLVIGTGKKITLECSQTMGHDKMYWYQQDPGMELHLIHYSYGVNSTEKGDLSSESTVSRIRTEHFPLTLESARPSHTSQYLCASSDPGRHLSGELFFGEGSRLTVL.

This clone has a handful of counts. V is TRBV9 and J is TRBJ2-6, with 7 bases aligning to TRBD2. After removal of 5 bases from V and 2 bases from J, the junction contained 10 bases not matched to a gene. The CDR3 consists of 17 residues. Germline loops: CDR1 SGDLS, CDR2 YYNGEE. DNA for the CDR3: TGTGCCAGCAGTGCCGGGGTGGCGGGAGCTGGGGCCAACGTCCTGACTTTC. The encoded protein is CASSAGVAGAGANVLTF. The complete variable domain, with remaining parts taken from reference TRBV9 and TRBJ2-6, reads DSGVTQTPKHLITATGQRVTLRCSPRSGDLSVYWYQQSLDQGLQFLIQYYNGEERAKGNILERFSAQQFPDLHSELNLSSLELGDSALYFCASSAGVAGAGANVLTFGAGSRLTVL.

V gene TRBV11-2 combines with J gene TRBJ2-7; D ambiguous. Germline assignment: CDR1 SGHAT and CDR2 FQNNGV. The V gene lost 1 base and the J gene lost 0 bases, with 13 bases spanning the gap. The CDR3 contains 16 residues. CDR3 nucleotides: TGTGCCAGCAGCTTAGTACATATGTACAGCTCCTACGAGCAGTACTTC. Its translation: CASSLVHMYSSYEQYF.

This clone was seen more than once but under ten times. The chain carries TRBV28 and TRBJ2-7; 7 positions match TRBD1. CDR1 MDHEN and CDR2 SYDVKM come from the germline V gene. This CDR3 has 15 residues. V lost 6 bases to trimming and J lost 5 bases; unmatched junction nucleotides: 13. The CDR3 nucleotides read TGTGCCAGCAGCCAGACCCCACAGGGGATCAACGAGCAGTACTTC. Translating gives CASSQTPQGINEQYF. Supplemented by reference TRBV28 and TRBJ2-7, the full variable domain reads DVKVTQSSRYLVKRTGEKVFLECVQDMDHENMFWYRQDPGLGLRLIYFSYDVKMKEKGDIPEGYSVSREKKERFSLILESASTNQTSMYLCASSQTPQGINEQYFGPGTRLTVT.

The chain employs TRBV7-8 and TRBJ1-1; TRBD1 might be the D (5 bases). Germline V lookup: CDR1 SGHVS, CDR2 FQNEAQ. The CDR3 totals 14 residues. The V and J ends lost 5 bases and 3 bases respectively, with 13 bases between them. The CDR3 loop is CASSQTVWDTEAFF. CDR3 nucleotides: TGTGCCAGCAGCCAGACAGTGTGGGACACTGAAGCTTTCTTT.